These 14 T cell receptor beta chains came from one sample sequenced in a study of chemoradiotherapy in HPV16-positive cancers. The table came from immunoSEQ multiplex PCR; TCRdb's copy has only in-frame clones and leaves some out. The data show approximately 13,000 clones, approximately 92% seen once. The sequences come from blood, collected from a patient who underwent chemoradiotherapy. These receptors originate from a human donor with HPV-associated anogenital cancer.

The chain has TRBV7-2 and TRBJ2-5; no clear D. Trimming left V 4 bases short and J 5 bases short, with 11 bases between. Germline CDR1 and CDR2: SGHTA and FQGNSA. This CDR3 is built from 13 residues. This CDR3 reads CASSSARQETQYF. In DNA form, the CDR3 reads TGTGCCAGCAGCTCGGCACGGCAGGAGACCCAGTACTTC.

This clone was detected only once. The chain recombines TRBV18 with TRBJ2-2; TRBD1 matches 7 bases. The CDR3 contains 16 residues. With V trimmed by 3 bases and J by 7 bases, 11 bases remained unmatched. Germline values: CDR1 KGHSH, CDR2 LQKENI. The CDR3 region is CASSPTRDRLGGELFF. The CDR3, as DNA: TGTGCCAGCTCACCGACCCGGGACAGACTTGGCGGGGAGCTGTTTTTT.

The J gene is TRBJ1-3, the V gene TRBV15; D is perhaps TRBD1 (5 bases). V lost 2 bases and J 4 bases, leaving 12 bases between the germline ends. The CDR3 has 15 amino acids. Germline assignment: CDR1 LNHNV and CDR2 YYDKDF (reference sequence). CDR3 in DNA: TGTGCCACCAGCAGACAAGGGGAGATCGGAAACACCATATATTTT. It specifies CATSRQGEIGNTIYF.

The chain uses TRBV6-4 and TRBJ1-6; no clear D. There are 13 residues in the CDR3. V was shortened by 2 bases and J by 4 bases, with 3 bases between the two germline ends. Germline CDR1 MRHNA, CDR2 SNTAGT. The CDR3, as DNA: TGTGCCAGCAGTGACGGTTATAATTCACCCCTCCACTTT. Encoded protein: CASSDGYNSPLHF.

The chain employs TRBV6-6 and TRBJ1-2, with D unclear. This CDR3 is 15 amino acids long. The V end was cut by 0 bases, the J end by 8 bases, with 16 bases between. Germline V CDR1 and CDR2: MNHNY, SVGAGI (reference sequence). CDR3 DNA: TGTGCCAGCAGTTACTCTGGGAACGCCGCCCTCGGCTACACCTTC. Protein sequence: CASSYSGNAALGYTF.

This clone has only a few counts. The J gene is TRBJ1-4, the V gene TRBV14; a weak D match, TRBD1 (5 bases). The CDR3 extends over 15 amino acids. The germline gives CDR1 SGHDN, CDR2 FVKESK. V was clipped by 3 bases and J by 1 base, with 9 bases between them. The chain's CDR3 is CASSQAGITNEKLFF. In DNA form, the CDR3 reads TGTGCCAGCAGCCAGGCAGGGATAACTAATGAAAAACTGTTTTTT.

This sequence joins TRBV4-2 and TRBJ2-3, with TRBD1 as a possible D gene (5 bases). Per the germline V gene, CDR1 is LGHNA and CDR2 is YNFKEQ. V gave up 4 bases and J gave up 3 bases, with 11 bases separating them. This CDR3 contains 14 residues. CDR3 nucleotides: TGTGCCAGCAGCCCGCCCCAGGGAACAGATACGCAGTATTTT. Residues: CASSPPQGTDTQYF.

This chain joins TRBV7-3 and TRBJ2-1, with D perhaps matching TRBD2 (6 bases). This CDR3 comprises 15 residues. Trimming stripped 0 bases from V and 7 bases from J, with 13 bases between. Germline CDR1 is SGHTA and CDR2 is FQGTGA. The CDR3 sequence: CASSLTRGKGNEQFF. The CDR3 DNA is TGTGCCAGCAGCTTAACCCGCGGGAAGGGGAATGAGCAGTTCTTC.

The DNA for the CDR3 is TGTGCCAGTTCCGGGGCACGGTGGCGATATGGCTACACCTTC. This translates into CASSGARWRYGYTF. The rearrangement joins TRBV19 to TRBJ1-2; D may be TRBD1 (5 bases). The CDR3 is 14 amino acids. Germline V CDR1 and CDR2: LNHDA, SQIVND (reference sequence). The ends were cut back, 8 bases at V and 5 bases at J, with 18 bases in the middle.

The chain recombines TRBV27 with TRBJ2-7; 11 nucleotides align to TRBD1. V was clipped by 4 bases and J by 3 bases; unmatched bases: 2. Germline CDR1 and CDR2: MNHEY and SMNVEV (reference sequence). This CDR3 is built from 14 residues. The CDR3 reads CASSWGTGGYEQYF. CDR3 nucleotide sequence: TGTGCCAGCAGTTGGGGGACAGGGGGCTACGAGCAGTACTTC.

The chain employs TRBV5-6 and TRBJ2-5, with 7 bases fitting TRBD1. J gave up 5 bases and V 1 base, and 20 bases lay outside the gene matches. The CDR3 is 19 residues long. CDR1 is SGHDT, CDR2 YYEEEE, per germline. CDR3 protein: CASSLRLDLTGEDEETQYF. The DNA for the CDR3 is TGTGCCAGCAGCTTGCGGCTGGATCTAACAGGGGAAGACGAGGAGACCCAGTACTTC. The entire variable domain, with the rest obtained from reference TRBV5-6 and TRBJ2-5, is as follows: DAGVTQSPTHLIKTRGQQVTLRCSPKSGHDTVSWYQQALGQGPQFIFQYYEEEERQRGNFPDRFSGHQFPNYSSELNVNALLLGDSALYLCASSLRLDLTGEDEETQYFGPGTRLLVL.

The V gene is TRBV18, the J gene TRBJ2-7, with a weak D call TRBD2 (5 bases). The CDR3 has 15 amino acids. The germline V gene encodes CDR1 KGHSH and CDR2 LQKENI. Trimming pared 6 bases from V and 2 bases from J, leaving 17 bases between. The CDR3 region has the DNA TGTGCCAGCTCCCTGGACGGGCCGAGGGCCTACGAGCAGTACTTC. Its translation is CASSLDGPRAYEQYF.

CDR3 bases: TGTGCCAGTAGTCGTCCCGGGACTAGCGGGAGAAGCACAGATACGCAGTATTTT. Its translation: CASSRPGTSGRSTDTQYF. The V gene is TRBV19, the J gene TRBJ2-3; TRBD2 matches 14 bases. Germline loops: CDR1 LNHDA, CDR2 SQIVND (reference sequence). This CDR3 comprises 18 residues. V lost 5 bases to trimming and J lost 0 bases; unmatched junction nucleotides: 7.

The rearrangement joins TRBV25-1 to TRBJ2-3; D gene uncertain. The V and J ends lost 3 bases and 5 bases respectively, with 12 bases between them. The germline gives CDR1 MGHDK, CDR2 SYGVNS. This CDR3 is built from 14 residues. The CDR3 is CASSDDTRIDTQYF. In nucleotides, the CDR3 is TGTGCCAGCAGTGACGACACCAGGATAGATACGCAGTATTTT.